Shown below are 12 T cell receptor beta chains from a single sample sequenced in a study of CD8+ T cells in alopecia areata. Indicated treatment: oral pan-JAK inhibitor, 5-10 mg twice daily. The authors extracted RNA and reverse transcribed it into cDNA as the sequencing template. The table came from immunoSEQ multiplex PCR; TCRdb's copy has only in-frame clones and leaves some out. Here the sample spans roughly 250,000 clones, 45% to 70% being singletons. The specimen was CD4+ T cells sorted from blood, collected around week 53, from a patient treated with tofacitinib. These receptors all stem from a human donor with alopecia areata.

This clone came up a few times. The V call is TRBV5-4, the J call TRBJ2-1; tentative D call: TRBD2 (7 bases). V lost 3 bases to trimming and J lost 2 bases, with 18 bases between them. The CDR3 is 17 residues long. CDR1 is SGHNT and CDR2 is YYREEE in the germline V gene (reference sequence). The CDR3 loop reads CASSSALRGAPYNEQFF. The CDR3 DNA sequence: TGTGCCAGCAGCTCAGCGCTTCGGGGGGCCCCCTACAATGAGCAGTTCTTC.

This clone occurred once. This chain joins TRBV30 and TRBJ2-7; TRBD1 aligns across 7 bases. CDR1 is GTSNPN, CDR2 SVGIG, per germline (reference sequence). J lost 2 bases, V lost 8 bases, and 3 bases had no gene match. The CDR3 has 11 residues. This CDR3 reads CARGTAYEQYF. CDR3 DNA: TGTGCCCGAGGGACAGCCTACGAGCAGTACTTC.

The count of this clone is one. DNA for the CDR3: TGTGCCTGGAGTACACAGGGAGGTCAGCCCCAGCATTTT. It is translated as CAWSTQGGQPQHF. This chain links TRBV30 with TRBJ1-5; D is perhaps TRBD1 (6 bases). Trimming shortened V by 2 bases and J by 6 bases, and 11 bases separated the two germline ends. The CDR3 is 13 amino acids. Germline V CDR1 and CDR2: GTSNPN, SVGIG (reference sequence).

This clone was counted only a few times. The chain is built from TRBV4-3 and TRBJ1-1; D is undetermined. Trimming shortened V by 6 bases and J by 0 bases, and 8 bases separated the two germline ends. The length of the CDR3 is 13 residues. Germline V gene data show CDR1 as LGHNA and CDR2 as YSLEER. The CDR3 sequence: CASRDPMNTEAFF. CDR3 in DNA: TGCGCCAGCAGGGACCCCATGAACACTGAAGCTTTCTTT.

This rearrangement joins TRBV5-1 to TRBJ2-1, with TRBD1 identical over 7 bases. The germline V gene encodes CDR1 SGHRS and CDR2 YFSETQ. V lost 4 bases to trimming and J lost 2 bases; unmatched junction nucleotides: 6. CDR3 size: 15 residues. CDR3 loop: CASSPVQGTYNEQFF. For the CDR3, the DNA is TGCGCCAGCAGCCCGGTACAGGGGACCTACAATGAGCAGTTCTTC.

The chain has TRBV29-1 and TRBJ1-1; D is possibly TRBD1 (5 bases). The germline CDR1 and CDR2 sequences are SQVTM and ANQGSEA. V dropped 4 bases and J dropped 3 bases, with 6 bases sitting between them. The CDR3 spans 11 residues. The CDR3 nucleotides are TGCAGCGTTGGGGGGTACACTGAAGCTTTCTTT. It specifies CSVGGYTEAFF.

V gene TRBV7-9 combines with J gene TRBJ2-7; D is possibly TRBD1 (6 bases). The CDR3 contains 14 residues. CDR1 is SEHNR, CDR2 FQNEAQ, per germline (reference sequence). Trimming left V 5 bases short and J 3 bases short, with 14 bases between. CDR3 residues: CASSQGQAYYEQYF. In nucleotides, the CDR3 is TGTGCCAGCAGCCAGGGGCAGGCCTACTACGAGCAGTACTTC.

This chain connects TRBV15 to TRBJ2-2; 9 bases agree with TRBD1. CDR1 and CDR2 (germline): LNHNV, YYDKDF (reference sequence). The CDR3 extends over 14 amino acids. J gave up 6 bases and V 1 base, and 0 bases lay outside the gene matches. The CDR3: CATSRGDRAGELFF. The CDR3 region has the DNA TGTGCCACCAGCAGAGGGGACAGGGCCGGGGAGCTGTTTTTT.

The gene calls are TRBV13 and TRBJ2-4; D is perhaps TRBD1 (6 bases). This CDR3 has 13 residues. Trimming removed 3 bases at V and 8 bases at J, with 11 bases between. The V gene's germline CDR1 is PRHDT and CDR2 FYEKMQ (reference sequence). CDR3 loop: CASSFTGLYIQYF. In nucleotides, the CDR3 is TGTGCCAGCAGCTTTACAGGGTTGTACATTCAGTACTTC.

This CDR3 is CASSLPGAEQYF. The DNA for the CDR3 is TGCGCCAGCAGCCTCCCCGGGGCCGAGCAGTACTTC. The chain carries TRBV4-1 and TRBJ2-7; D could derive from TRBD1 or TRBD2 (5 bases each). Germline V lookup: CDR1 MGHRA, CDR2 YSYEKL. The CDR3 is 12 residues long. V dropped 4 bases and J dropped 6 bases, with 10 bases sitting between them.

This clone was seen a handful of times. The chain's CDR3 is CASSQQGHTNQETQYF. CDR3 DNA sequence: TGCGCCAGCAGCCAACAGGGACACACAAACCAAGAGACCCAGTACTTC. This chain links TRBV4-1 with TRBJ2-5; weak D call: TRBD1 (6 bases). V was clipped by 2 bases and J by 0 bases, with 13 bases between them. The CDR3 spans 16 residues. The germline V gene has CDR1 MGHRA and CDR2 YSYEKL.

The chain combines TRBV29-1 with TRBJ2-1; D unclear. Deletions cut 7 bases from V and 4 bases from J, with 11 bases between. The CDR3 covers 12 residues. Germline CDR1 reads SQVTM; CDR2 reads ANQGSEA. The chain's CDR3 is CSAGGGYNEQFF. The CDR3 DNA reads TGCAGCGCCGGCGGCGGATACAATGAGCAGTTCTTC.